The next 19 T cell receptor beta chains were all read from a single sample in a study of blood T cell repertoires in COVID-19. Sequenced by immunoSEQ multiplex PCR; TCRdb stores in-frame clones only, minus some. Counted here are about 54,000 clones, about 90% occurring once; the ten biggest clones make up 5.5% to 7.5%. The sequenced material came from peripheral blood. The receptor set was obtained from a woman between 55 and 75 years old with active or convalescent COVID-19.

The rearrangement joins TRBV5-1 to TRBJ2-1; a possible D gene is TRBD2 (5 bases). CDR1 and CDR2 (germline): SGHRS, YFSETQ. This CDR3 spans 16 amino acids. V lost 2 bases to trimming and J lost 0 bases, with 12 bases between them. The CDR3 DNA reads TGCGCCAGCAGCTTACCGAGTGCGGGCTCCTACAATGAGCAGTTCTTC. It codes for CASSLPSAGSYNEQFF.

This clone was recorded only once. V is TRBV4-1 and J is TRBJ2-3; 16 bases agree with TRBD2. CDR1 MGHRA and CDR2 YSYEKL come from the germline V gene. CDR3 length equals 19 residues. V trimming: 4 bases; J trimming: 1 base; junction bases outside the gene matches: 8. DNA for the CDR3: TGCGCCAGCAGCCCGCAGGGACTAGCGGGAGGGCATGGCACAGATACGCAGTATTTT. It specifies CASSPQGLAGGHGTDTQYF.

The chain links TRBV5-5 to TRBJ1-1; D remains ambiguous. The CDR3 loop spans 13 amino acids. CDR1 SGHKS and CDR2 YYEKEE come from the germline V gene (reference sequence). V gave up 0 bases and J gave up 4 bases, with 7 bases separating them. CDR3 amino acids: CASSLGRGTEAFF. The CDR3, as DNA: TGTGCCAGCAGCTTGGGACGGGGCACTGAAGCTTTCTTT.

This clone was counted a few times. J is TRBJ1-2 and V is TRBV30; 9 bases are a match to TRBD1. From germline, CDR1 is GTSNPN and CDR2 SVGIG (reference sequence). CDR3 size: 13 residues. V trimming: 2 bases; J trimming: 7 bases; junction bases outside the gene matches: 5. The CDR3 nucleotides are TGTGCCTGGAGTTCACAGGGGGCAGGTGGCTACACCTTC. Translation gives CAWSSQGAGGYTF.

This sequence joins TRBV7-2 and TRBJ1-5; 10 nucleotides agree with TRBD1. The germline gives CDR1 SGHTA, CDR2 FQGNSA. The CDR3 length is 15 residues. Trimming removed 5 bases from V and 6 bases from J; junction bases left unmatched: 7. The CDR3 sequence: CASSLRQGAGQPQHF. CDR3 coding DNA: TGTGCCAGCAGCCTGAGACAGGGGGCAGGTCAGCCCCAGCATTTT.

The chain is built from TRBV6-5 and TRBJ1-2; 8 bases fit TRBD1. V was pared by 5 bases and J by 4 bases, with 6 bases of the junction left unmatched. The CDR3 runs to 14 residues. Per germline, CDR1 MNHEY and CDR2 SVGAGI. CDR3 sequence reads: CASSNGQGGYGYTF. For the CDR3, the DNA is TGTGCCAGCAGTAACGGACAGGGTGGCTATGGCTACACCTTC.

J is TRBJ1-5 and V is TRBV5-4; a possible D gene is TRBD1 (5 bases). V lost 1 base and J 7 bases, leaving 12 bases between the germline ends. The germline CDR1 and CDR2 sequences are SGHNT and YYREEE (reference sequence). This CDR3 is built from 14 residues. CDR3 protein: CASSLQGISQPQHF. CDR3 nucleotides: TGTGCCAGCAGCTTGCAGGGTATCAGCCAGCCCCAGCATTTT. Looking up the rest from reference TRBV5-4 and TRBJ1-5 gives the full variable domain: ETGVTQSPTHLIKTRGQQVTLRCSSQSGHNTVSWYQQALGQGPQFIFQYYREEENGRGNFPPRFSGLQFPNYSSELNVNALELDDSALYLCASSLQGISQPQHFGDGTRLSIL.

The chain joins TRBV28 to TRBJ1-6; 7 bases are a match to TRBD1. The germline V gene has CDR1 MDHEN and CDR2 SYDVKM. The CDR3 contains 14 residues. Unmatched junction bases numbered 5, after V lost 6 bases and J lost 6 bases. Written as DNA, the CDR3 is TGTGCCAGCAGCGCCGGGACAGTTAATTCACCCCTCCACTTT. This encodes CASSAGTVNSPLHF.

The count of this clone is one. This chain joins TRBV30 and TRBJ1-5, with D perhaps TRBD1 (5 bases). Trimming left V 1 base short and J 4 bases short, with 8 bases between. Germline V gene data show CDR1 as GTSNPN and CDR2 as SVGIG (reference sequence). This CDR3 spans 13 amino acids. The CDR3 is CAWSGTGNQPQHF. The CDR3 region has the DNA TGTGCCTGGAGTGGAACAGGAAATCAGCCCCAGCATTTT.

This rearrangement joins TRBV7-9 to TRBJ2-1, with TRBD1 as a possible D gene (6 bases). This CDR3 spans 17 amino acids. Trimming removed 3 bases from V and 4 bases from J, with 19 bases in between. Germline V gene lookup returns CDR1 SEHNR and CDR2 FQNEAQ (reference sequence). The CDR3 region is CASSLSPTGTLYNEQFF. DNA for the CDR3: TGTGCCAGCAGCTTGAGCCCCACCGGGACACTATACAATGAGCAGTTCTTC.

In the case of this clone: The junction does not match germline at one end; this may be a read error. Here the CDR3 reads CTSSEITGNYAGELFF. The CDR3 DNA follows: TGTACCAGCAGTGAAATAACAGGGAACTACGCCGGGGAGCTGTTTTTT. The chain links TRBV6-1 to TRBJ2-2; tentative D call: TRBD1 (6 bases). The CDR3 runs to 16 residues. Germline V gives CDR1 MNHNS, CDR2 SASEGT.

This clone was found once. The chain has TRBV4-1 and TRBJ1-5; possibly TRBD1 for D (6 bases). The CDR3 loop spans 14 amino acids. The V end was cut by 3 bases, the J end by 4 bases, with 10 bases between. From germline, CDR1 is MGHRA and CDR2 YSYEKL. This CDR3 is CASSQITGNQPQHF. As DNA, the CDR3 is TGCGCCAGCAGCCAGATTACAGGGAATCAGCCCCAGCATTTT.

The rearrangement uses TRBV5-1 and TRBJ2-3, with D possibly TRBD2 on 6 matching bases. The length of the CDR3 is 13 residues. Germline lookup yields CDR1 SGHRS and CDR2 YFSETQ. V gave up 1 base and J gave up 5 bases, with 8 bases separating them. The CDR3 sequence: CASSLMGGDTQYF. CDR3 nucleotide sequence: TGCGCCAGCAGCTTGATGGGGGGAGATACGCAGTATTTT.

V usage is TRBV6-6 and J usage is TRBJ1-3, with D uncertain. The CDR3 sequence is 15 residues long. Per germline, CDR1 MNHNY and CDR2 SVGAGI (reference sequence). V gave up 0 bases and J gave up 0 bases, with 6 bases separating them. This chain's CDR3 is CASSYSADSGNTIYF. For the CDR3, the DNA is TGTGCCAGCAGTTACTCTGCGGACTCTGGAAACACCATATATTTT.

The chain carries TRBV6-5 and TRBJ1-3; TRBD1 matches 8 bases. V shed 5 bases and J 4 bases; nucleotides not matched to a gene: 4. Germline V lookup: CDR1 MNHEY, CDR2 SVGAGI. The CDR3 runs 14 residues. The CDR3 sequence: CASSRQGTGNTIYF. The CDR3 DNA follows: TGTGCCAGCAGTCGACAGGGGACGGGAAACACCATATATTTT.

The chain combines TRBV9 with TRBJ1-2, with TRBD1 matching 12 bases. The CDR3 runs 14 residues. V dropped 3 bases and J dropped 8; count of bases not matched to a gene: 5. CDR1 is SGDLS, CDR2 YYNGEE, per germline. This chain's CDR3 is CASSAGQGAFGYTF. CDR3 DNA sequence: TGTGCCAGCAGCGCGGGACAGGGGGCTTTCGGCTACACCTTC.

The V and J genes are TRBV11-2 and TRBJ2-7; 8 positions agree with TRBD2. The CDR3 is 14 amino acids. Germline trimming cut 0 bases from V and 6 bases from J; bases unmatched to any gene: 4. CDR1 and CDR2 from the germline V gene are SGHAT and FQNNGV. The CDR3 bases are TGTGCCAGCAGCTTAGATCCGGGGGGGAGCGAGCAGTACTTC. Residues: CASSLDPGGSEQYF.

V is TRBV28 and J is TRBJ1-2; 10 bases line up with TRBD1. The CDR3 loop spans 14 amino acids. V was clipped by 8 bases and J by 3 bases; unmatched bases: 6. Looked up from germline, CDR1 is MDHEN and CDR2 is SYDVKM. CDR3 DNA sequence: TGTGCCAGCCGTCCGGACAGGGGGTACTATGGCTACACCTTC. As protein: CASRPDRGYYGYTF.

V gene TRBV28 combines with J gene TRBJ2-3; maybe TRBD2 (6 bases). Germline CDR1 reads MDHEN; CDR2 reads SYDVKM. The CDR3 length is 17 residues. Trimming pared 6 bases from V and 2 bases from J, leaving 21 bases between. CDR3 DNA: TGTGCCAGCAGCCCTAGGATGGTGCGGGGTTACACAGATACGCAGTATTTT. Translating gives CASSPRMVRGYTDTQYF.